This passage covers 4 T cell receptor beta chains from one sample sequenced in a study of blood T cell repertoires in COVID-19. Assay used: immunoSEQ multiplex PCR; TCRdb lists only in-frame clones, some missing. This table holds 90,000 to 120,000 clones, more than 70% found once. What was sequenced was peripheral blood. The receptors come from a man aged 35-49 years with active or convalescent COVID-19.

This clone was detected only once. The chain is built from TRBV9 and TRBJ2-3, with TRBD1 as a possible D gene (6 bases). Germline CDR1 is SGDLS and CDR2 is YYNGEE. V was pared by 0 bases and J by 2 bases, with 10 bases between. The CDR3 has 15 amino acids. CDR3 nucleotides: TGTGCCAGCAGCGTAGAACAGGGCAACACAGATACGCAGTATTTT. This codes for CASSVEQGNTDTQYF. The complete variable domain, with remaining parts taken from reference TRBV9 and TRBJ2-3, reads DSGVTQTPKHLITATGQRVTLRCSPRSGDLSVYWYQQSLDQGLQFLIQYYNGEERAKGNILERFSAQQFPDLHSELNLSSLELGDSALYFCASSVEQGNTDTQYFGPGTRLTVL.

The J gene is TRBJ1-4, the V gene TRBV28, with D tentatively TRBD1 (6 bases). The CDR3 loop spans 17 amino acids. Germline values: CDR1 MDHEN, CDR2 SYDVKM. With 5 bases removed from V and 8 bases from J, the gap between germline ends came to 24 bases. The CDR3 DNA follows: TGTGCCAGCAGTGTAATAGGGGGGACTACAAAAGGCGAAAAACTGTTTTTT. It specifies CASSVIGGTTKGEKLFF.

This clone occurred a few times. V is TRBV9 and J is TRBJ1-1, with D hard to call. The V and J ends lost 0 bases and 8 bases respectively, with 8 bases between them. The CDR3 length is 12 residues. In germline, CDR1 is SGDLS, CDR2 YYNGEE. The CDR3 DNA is TGTGCCAGCAGCGTAGGCACATCCGAAGCTTTCTTT. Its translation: CASSVGTSEAFF.

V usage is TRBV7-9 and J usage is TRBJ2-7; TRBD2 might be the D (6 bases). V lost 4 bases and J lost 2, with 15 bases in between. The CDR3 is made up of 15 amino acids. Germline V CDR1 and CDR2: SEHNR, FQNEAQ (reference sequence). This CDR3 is CASSSFSGETYEQYF. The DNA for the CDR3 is TGTGCCAGCAGCTCTTTCTCGGGGGAAACCTACGAGCAGTACTTC.